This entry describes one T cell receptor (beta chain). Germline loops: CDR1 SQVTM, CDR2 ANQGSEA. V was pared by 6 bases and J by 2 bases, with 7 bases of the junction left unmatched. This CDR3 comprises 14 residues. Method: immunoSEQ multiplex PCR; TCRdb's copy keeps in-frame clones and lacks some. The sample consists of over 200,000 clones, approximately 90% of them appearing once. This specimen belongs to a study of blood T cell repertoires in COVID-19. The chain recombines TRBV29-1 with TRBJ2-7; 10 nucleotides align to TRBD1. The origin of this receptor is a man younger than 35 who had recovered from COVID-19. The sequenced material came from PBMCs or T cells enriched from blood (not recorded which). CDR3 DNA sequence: TGCAGCGTCAGTCTCGGGACAGGGGCCTACGAGCAGTACTTC. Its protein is CSVSLGTGAYEQYF.